The rows below give T cell receptor delta chains drawn from one sample of a study of γδ T cells in repeated Plasmodium falciparum infection. TCRdb repeated clone calling on the multiplex PCR reads with CATT. Altogether over 45,000 delta-chain clones are present, 1.6% being singletons, with the ten largest covering about 9.1%. Input material: gamma-delta T cells from blood. These receptors originate from a pool of human donors (malaria-infected and uninfected, not separated). CDR3s include the opening cysteine and the closing phenylalanine or tryptophan. Fields, in order: clone size, J gene, V gene, D gene, CDR3 DNA, CDR3 protein. A D gene is named only where the DNA matches it firmly. Clone sizes are shown as once, few, many, or a class for an expanded clone.

size: many; J: TRDJ1; V: TRDV1; D: TRDD3; DNA: TGTGCTCTTGGGGGTGGTGAGTTAAGGGTAGTGTGGTTTTTGGGGGATACTAGCCCACTTCCAACCGATAAACTCATCTTT; CDR3: CALGGGELRVVWFLGDTSPLPTDKLIF
size: many; J: TRDJ1; V: TRDV2; D: TRDD3; DNA: TGTGCCTGTGACACCATCGCCGGGATGGGGGATACTGGCGATAAACTCATCTTT; CDR3: CACDTIAGMGDTGDKLIF
size: many; J: TRDJ1; V: TRDV1; D: .; DNA: TGTGCTCTTGGGGAACTCCGGGGGGACCCGTACACCGATAAACTCATCTTT; CDR3: CALGELRGDPYTDKLIF
size: medium-sized; J: TRDJ3; V: TRDV1; D: .; DNA: TGTGCTCTTGGGGAAGGAATCAGGGGGTTCAGCTCCTGGGACACCCGACAGATGTTTTTC; CDR3: CALGEGIRGFSSWDTRQMFF
size: many; J: TRDJ1; V: TRAV36/DV7; D: TRDD3; DNA: TGTGCCCCTTACTGGGGGAAGTACACCGATAAACTCATCTTT; CDR3: CAPYWGKYTDKLIF
size: medium-sized; J: TRDJ1; V: TRDV1; D: TRDD3; DNA: TGTGCTCTTGGGGGGCTTCCTACCTGGGGGATACAGATTACTACCGATAAACTCATCTTT; CDR3: CALGGLPTWGIQITTDKLIF
size: many; J: TRDJ1; V: TRDV1; D: TRDD3; DNA: TGTGCTCTTGGGGAACTTAAGGCTTGGGGTGCCCTGGGGGATTACTCCGATAAACTCATCTTT; CDR3: CALGELKAWGALGDYSDKLIF
size: medium-sized; J: TRDJ1; V: TRDV1; D: TRDD3; DNA: TGTGCTCTTGGGGAAACTCTAGCTCTGGGGGCCTCATCCCATACCGGCGATAAACTCATCTTT; CDR3: CALGETLALGASSHTGDKLIF
size: many; J: TRDJ1; V: TRDV2; D: TRDD3; DNA: TGTGCCTGTGACGGGATCTGGGGGAGAGGGTCCGATAAACTCATCTTT; CDR3: CACDGIWGRGSDKLIF
size: many; J: TRDJ1; V: TRDV2; D: TRDD3; DNA: TGTGCCTGTGACACTCTACCACTGGGGGATACGCGTACCGATAAACTCATCTTT; CDR3: CACDTLPLGDTRTDKLIF
size: many; J: TRDJ1; V: TRDV2; D: TRDD3; DNA: TGTGCCTGTGACACCGTGGGGGAGCACACCGATAAACTCATCTTT; CDR3: CACDTVGEHTDKLIF
size: many; J: TRDJ1; V: TRDV1; D: TRDD3; DNA: TGTGCTCTTGGGGAATGCGGAGTACTGGGGGTCGGAGAGGGTAAACTCATCTTT; CDR3: CALGECGVLGVGEGKLIF
size: medium-sized; J: TRDJ1; V: TRDV1; D: TRDD3; DNA: TGTGCTCTTGGGGAACAGGTTCGCAAACTGTCCGGGGGATACATCGCCGATAAACTCATCTTT; CDR3: CALGEQVRKLSGGYIADKLIF
size: few; J: TRDJ3; V: TRDV2; D: .; DNA: TGTGCCTGTGACCCACCGGGGACCCCTAGCTCCTGGGACACCAGACAGATGTTTTTC; CDR3: CACDPPGTPSSWDTRQMFF
size: medium-sized; J: TRDJ1; V: TRDV1; D: .; DNA: TGTGCTCTTGGGGAACTTGGGCCCCCCGCGGGCCGCTCCTTCACCGATAAACTCATCTTT; CDR3: CALGELGPPAGRSFTDKLIF
size: medium-sized; J: TRDJ1; V: TRAV29/DV5; D: TRDD3; DNA: TGTGCGGGGGGGTACTGGGGACCTCACACCGATAAACTCATCTTT; CDR3: CAGGYWGPHTDKLIF
size: many; J: TRDJ1; V: TRDV1; D: TRDD3; DNA: TGTGCTCTTGGGAAGATCCCCAAGAACAAAATTCTGGGGGATACGCGCACCGATAAACTCATCTTT; CDR3: CALGKIPKNKILGDTRTDKLIF
size: many; J: TRDJ1; V: TRDV2; D: .; DNA: TGTGCCTGTGACACCGTTGGGATATGGTCTAAACTCATCTTT; CDR3: CACDTVGIWSKLIF
size: medium-sized; J: TRDJ1; V: TRDV1; D: TRDD2; DNA: TGTGCTCTTGGGGAAGCCCGGGGAGCCGGGGGCTTTCCTACTTCCATCCTCCTTACTCAGTACACCGATAAACTCATCTTT; CDR3: CALGEARGAGGFPTSILLTQYTDKLIF
size: medium-sized; J: TRDJ1; V: TRDV1; D: TRDD3; DNA: TGTGCTCTTGGGGAACGAAGTATCAGGTACCCCATTGTGGGGGATACGTTCGGGTACACCGATAAACTCATCTTT; CDR3: CALGERSIRYPIVGDTFGYTDKLIF